This TCR beta chain was profiled in a study of T-cell reconstitution after alpha-beta-depleted transplantation in children. Unique molecular identifiers were used in preparing the TCRbeta library. Each CDR3 protein gets one entry after TCRdb re-called the PCR reads with MiXCR. The table lists about 420,000 distinct CDR3 sequences, roughly 15% of them singletons. The clonotype originates from a boy in the first two years of life who had a stem cell transplant for Wiskott-Aldrich syndrome, so the T cells may come from the graft donor. The sequenced sample was PBMCs, mostly from graft donor cells, obtained 360 days after TCRalphabeta/CD19-depleted stem cell transplant.

The CDR3 loop reads CASSAAGYTF. The CDR3 DNA follows: TGTGCCAGCAGCGCAGCAGGCTACACCTTC. The chain combines TRBV7-9 with TRBJ1-2; D gene uncertain. V was pared by 5 bases and J by 8 bases, with 6 bases between. The CDR3 is 10 residues long. Germline V gene lookup returns CDR1 SEHNR and CDR2 FQNEAQ (reference sequence).